This TCR beta chain comes out of a study of T cells in Graves' hyperthyroidism and ophthalmopathy. Study-wide context: Pretreatment peripheral blood was obtained at initial diagnosis.

Patients with uncontrolled infections, other autoimmune diseases, pregnancy or lactation were excluded. PBMCs were obtained from 10 ml fresh peripheral blood. V was shortened by 6 bases and J by 3 bases, with 17 bases between the two germline ends. The germline gives CDR1 MDHEN, CDR2 SYDVKM. The CDR3 sequence is 16 residues long. Remarks on this clonotype: Antigen unknown.

RNA transcripts were the template for amplifying TCR beta CDR3 regions. Initially, a first-round RT-PCR of the TCR CDR3 employed the HTBI primer set. TCRdb processed the multiplex PCR reads anew with MiXCR; each CDR3 protein has one entry. The sample lists about 58,000 distinct CDR3 sequences; roughly 49% were seen once. Findings of the study overall: Peripheral blood also featured most of the thyroid clonotypes expanded above 0.001.

J is TRBJ2-2 and V is TRBV28; perhaps TRBD1 as D (6 bases). What was sequenced was blood. This clonotype originated in a woman aged 30 to 39 with Graves' ophthalmopathy. The CDR3 loop reads CASRIRGPMDTGELFF. Written as DNA, the CDR3 is TGTGCCAGCAGGATCAGGGGCCCTATGGACACCGGGGAGCTGTTTTTT.